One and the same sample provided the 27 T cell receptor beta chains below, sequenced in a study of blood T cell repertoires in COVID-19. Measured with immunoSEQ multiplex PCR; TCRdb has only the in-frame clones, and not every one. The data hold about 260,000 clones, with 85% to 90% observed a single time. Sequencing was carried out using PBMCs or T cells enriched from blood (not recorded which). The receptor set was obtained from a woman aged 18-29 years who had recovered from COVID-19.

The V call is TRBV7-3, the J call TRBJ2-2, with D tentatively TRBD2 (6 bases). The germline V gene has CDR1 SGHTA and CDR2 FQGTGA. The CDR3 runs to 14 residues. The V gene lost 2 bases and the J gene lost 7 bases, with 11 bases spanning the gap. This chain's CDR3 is CASSLLARDGELFF. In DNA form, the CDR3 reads TGTGCCAGCAGCTTATTAGCGCGGGACGGGGAGCTGTTTTTT.

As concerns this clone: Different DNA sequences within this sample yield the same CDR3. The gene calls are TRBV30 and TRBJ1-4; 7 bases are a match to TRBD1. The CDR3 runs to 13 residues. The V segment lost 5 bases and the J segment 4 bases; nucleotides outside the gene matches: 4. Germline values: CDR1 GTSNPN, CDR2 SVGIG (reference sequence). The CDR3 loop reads CAWSGGLNEKLFF. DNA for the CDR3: TGTGCCTGGTCAGGGGGGCTTAATGAAAAACTGTTTTTT.

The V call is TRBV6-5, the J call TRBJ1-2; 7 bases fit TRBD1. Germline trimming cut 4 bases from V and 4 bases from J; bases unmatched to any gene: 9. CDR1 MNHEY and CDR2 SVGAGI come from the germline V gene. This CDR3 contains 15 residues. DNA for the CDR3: TGTGCCAGCAGTTCAGCAAGGGGGCTAGGCTATGGCTACACCTTC. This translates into CASSSARGLGYGYTF.

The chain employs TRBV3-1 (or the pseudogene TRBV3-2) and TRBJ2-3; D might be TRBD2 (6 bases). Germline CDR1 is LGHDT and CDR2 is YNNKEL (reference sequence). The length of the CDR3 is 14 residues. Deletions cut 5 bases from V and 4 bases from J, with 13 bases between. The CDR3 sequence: CASSDRGGADTQYF. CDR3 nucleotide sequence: TGTGCCAGCAGCGACCGAGGAGGGGCAGATACGCAGTATTTT.

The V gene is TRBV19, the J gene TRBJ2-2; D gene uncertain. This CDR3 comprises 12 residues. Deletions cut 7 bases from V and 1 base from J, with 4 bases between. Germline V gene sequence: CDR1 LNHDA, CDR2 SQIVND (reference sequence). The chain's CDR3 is CASNLNTGELFF. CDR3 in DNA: TGTGCCAGTAATCTGAACACCGGGGAGCTGTTTTTT.

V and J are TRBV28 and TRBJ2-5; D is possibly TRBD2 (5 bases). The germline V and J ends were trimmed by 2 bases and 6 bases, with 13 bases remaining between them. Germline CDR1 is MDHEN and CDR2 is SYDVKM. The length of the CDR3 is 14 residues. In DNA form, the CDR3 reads TGTGCCAGCAGTTTACCCTCGGGGTTGCAGACCCAGTACTTC. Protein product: CASSLPSGLQTQYF.

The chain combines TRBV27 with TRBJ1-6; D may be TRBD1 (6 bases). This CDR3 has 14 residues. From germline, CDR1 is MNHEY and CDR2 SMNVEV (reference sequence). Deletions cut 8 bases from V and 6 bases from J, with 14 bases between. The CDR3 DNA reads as TGTGCCAGCTCAGGGACACCGTCTAATTCACCCCTCCACTTT. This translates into CASSGTPSNSPLHF.

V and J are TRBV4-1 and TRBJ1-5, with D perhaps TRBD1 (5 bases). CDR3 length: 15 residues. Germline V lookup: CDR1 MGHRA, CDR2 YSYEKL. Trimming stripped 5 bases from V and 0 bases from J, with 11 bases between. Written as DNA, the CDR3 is TGCGCCAGCAGCTTTGACAGCAATAGCAATCAGCCCCAGCATTTT. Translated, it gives CASSFDSNSNQPQHF.

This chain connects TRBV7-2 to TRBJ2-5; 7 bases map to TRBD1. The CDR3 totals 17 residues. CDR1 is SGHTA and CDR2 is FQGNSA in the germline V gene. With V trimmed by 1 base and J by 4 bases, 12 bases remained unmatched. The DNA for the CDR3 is TGTGCCAGCAGCTTAGGCACATCTCAGGGGGTTGGAGAGACCCAGTACTTC. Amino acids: CASSLGTSQGVGETQYF.

DNA for the CDR3: TGTGCCAGCAGTTTACGTCTCCTAAATTCACCCCTCCACTTT. Translation: CASSLRLLNSPLHF. V gene TRBV27 combines with J gene TRBJ1-6; D is uncertain. Trimming removed 2 bases from V and 7 bases from J, with 9 bases in between. The CDR3 loop spans 14 amino acids. The germline V gene encodes CDR1 MNHEY and CDR2 SMNVEV (reference sequence).

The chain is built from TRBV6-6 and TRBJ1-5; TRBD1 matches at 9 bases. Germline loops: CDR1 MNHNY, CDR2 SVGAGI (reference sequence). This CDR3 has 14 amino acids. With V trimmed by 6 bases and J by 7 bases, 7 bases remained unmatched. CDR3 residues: CASRTQGAGQPQHF. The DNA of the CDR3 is TGTGCCAGCAGAACACAGGGGGCAGGACAGCCCCAGCATTTT.

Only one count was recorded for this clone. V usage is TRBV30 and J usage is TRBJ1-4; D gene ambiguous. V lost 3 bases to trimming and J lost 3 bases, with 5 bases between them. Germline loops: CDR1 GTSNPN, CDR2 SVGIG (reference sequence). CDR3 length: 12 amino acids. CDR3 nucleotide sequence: TGTGCCTGGAGATTCTCTAATGAAAAACTGTTTTTT. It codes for CAWRFSNEKLFF.

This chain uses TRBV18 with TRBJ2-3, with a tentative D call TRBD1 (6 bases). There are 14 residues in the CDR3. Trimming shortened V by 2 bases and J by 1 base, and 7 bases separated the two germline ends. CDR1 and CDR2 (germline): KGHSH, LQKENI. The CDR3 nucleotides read TGTGCCAGCTCACCAACAGGGCGCACAGATACGCAGTATTTT. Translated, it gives CASSPTGRTDTQYF.

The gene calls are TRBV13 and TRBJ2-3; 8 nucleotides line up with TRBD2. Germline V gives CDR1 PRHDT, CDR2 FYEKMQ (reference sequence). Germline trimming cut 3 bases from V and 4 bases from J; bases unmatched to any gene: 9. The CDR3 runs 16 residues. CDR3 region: CASSFRGGAGADTQYF. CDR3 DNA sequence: TGTGCCAGCAGCTTCCGGGGAGGAGCGGGAGCAGATACGCAGTATTTT.

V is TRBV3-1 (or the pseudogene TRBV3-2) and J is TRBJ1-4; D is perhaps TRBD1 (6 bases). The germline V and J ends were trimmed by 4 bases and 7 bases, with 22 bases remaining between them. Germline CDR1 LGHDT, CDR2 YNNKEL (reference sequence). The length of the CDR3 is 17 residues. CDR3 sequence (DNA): TGTGCCAGCAGCCGAACGGCGACAGGCCCTAGACCTGAAAAACTGTTTTTT. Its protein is CASSRTATGPRPEKLFF.

In DNA form, the CDR3 reads TGTGCCAGCAGCTTAGAAGGGGACGAGCAGTACTTC. Translated, it gives CASSLEGDEQYF. This chain connects TRBV7-3 to TRBJ2-7, with D maybe TRBD1 (5 bases). Trimming cost V 2 bases and J 5 bases, with 7 bases left between them. In germline, CDR1 is SGHTA, CDR2 FQGTGA. CDR3 length: 12 residues.

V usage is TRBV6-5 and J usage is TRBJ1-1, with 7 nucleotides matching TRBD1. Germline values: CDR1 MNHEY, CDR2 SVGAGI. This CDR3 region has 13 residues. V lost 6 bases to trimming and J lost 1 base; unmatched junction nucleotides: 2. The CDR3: CASSGQANTEAFF. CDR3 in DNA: TGTGCCAGCAGCGGACAGGCGAACACTGAAGCTTTCTTT.

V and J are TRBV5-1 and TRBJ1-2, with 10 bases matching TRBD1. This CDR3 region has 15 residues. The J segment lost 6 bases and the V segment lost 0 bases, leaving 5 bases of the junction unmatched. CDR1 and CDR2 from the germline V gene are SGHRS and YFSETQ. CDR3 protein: CASSLAGQGPHGYTF. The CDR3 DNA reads TGCGCCAGCAGCTTGGCGGGACAGGGGCCGCATGGCTACACCTTC.

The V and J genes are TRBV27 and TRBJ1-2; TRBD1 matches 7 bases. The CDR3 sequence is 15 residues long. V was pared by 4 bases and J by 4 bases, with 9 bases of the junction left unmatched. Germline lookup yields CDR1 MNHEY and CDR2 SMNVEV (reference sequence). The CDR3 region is CASSYRQGGGYGYTF. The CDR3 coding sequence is TGTGCCAGCAGTTATAGGCAGGGGGGAGGCTATGGCTACACCTTC.

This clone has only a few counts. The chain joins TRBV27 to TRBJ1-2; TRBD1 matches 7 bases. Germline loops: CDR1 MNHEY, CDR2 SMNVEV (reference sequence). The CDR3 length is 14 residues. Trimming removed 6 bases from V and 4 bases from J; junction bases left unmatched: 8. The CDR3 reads CASRSDRAIYGYTF. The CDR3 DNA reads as TGTGCCAGCAGGTCTGACAGGGCCATCTATGGCTACACCTTC.

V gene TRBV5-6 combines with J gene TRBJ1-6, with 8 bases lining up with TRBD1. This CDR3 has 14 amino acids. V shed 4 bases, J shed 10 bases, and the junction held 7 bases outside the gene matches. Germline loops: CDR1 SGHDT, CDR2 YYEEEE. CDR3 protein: CASSVGQGESPLHF. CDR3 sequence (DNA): TGTGCCAGCAGCGTCGGACAGGGAGAATCACCCCTCCACTTT. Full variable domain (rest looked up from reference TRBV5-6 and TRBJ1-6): DAGVTQSPTHLIKTRGQQVTLRCSPKSGHDTVSWYQQALGQGPQFIFQYYEEEERQRGNFPDRFSGHQFPNYSSELNVNALLLGDSALYLCASSVGQGESPLHFGNGTRLTVT.

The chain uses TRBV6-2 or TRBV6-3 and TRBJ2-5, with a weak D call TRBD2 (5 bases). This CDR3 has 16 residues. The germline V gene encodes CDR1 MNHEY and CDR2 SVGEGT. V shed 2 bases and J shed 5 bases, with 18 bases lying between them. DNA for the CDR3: TGTGCCAGCAGTTACGGAGGAGGTAGTCGCGGTGAGACCCAGTACTTC. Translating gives CASSYGGGSRGETQYF.

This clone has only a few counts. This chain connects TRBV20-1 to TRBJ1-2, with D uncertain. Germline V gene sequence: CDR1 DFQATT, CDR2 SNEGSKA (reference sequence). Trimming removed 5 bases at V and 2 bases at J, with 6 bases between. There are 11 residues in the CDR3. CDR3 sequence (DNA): TGCAGTGCTCCTAAAAACTATGGCTACACCTTC. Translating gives CSAPKNYGYTF.

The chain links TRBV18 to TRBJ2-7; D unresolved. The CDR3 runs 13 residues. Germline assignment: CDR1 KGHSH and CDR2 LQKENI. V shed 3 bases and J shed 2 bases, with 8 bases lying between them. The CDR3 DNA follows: TGTGCCAGCTCACCTACAACAGCCTACGAGCAGTACTTC. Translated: CASSPTTAYEQYF.

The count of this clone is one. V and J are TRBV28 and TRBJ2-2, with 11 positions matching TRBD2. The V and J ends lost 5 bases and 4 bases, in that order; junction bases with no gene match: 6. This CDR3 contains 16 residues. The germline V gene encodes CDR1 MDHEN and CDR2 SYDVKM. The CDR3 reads CASSLAGGKTTGELFF. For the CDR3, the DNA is TGTGCCAGCAGTCTAGCGGGGGGCAAGACCACCGGGGAGCTGTTTTTT.

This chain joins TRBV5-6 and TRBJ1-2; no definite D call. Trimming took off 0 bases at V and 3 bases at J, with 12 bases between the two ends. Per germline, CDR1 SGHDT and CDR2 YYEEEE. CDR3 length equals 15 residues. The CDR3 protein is CASSLGDPGHYGYTF. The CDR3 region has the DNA TGTGCCAGCAGCTTGGGCGATCCAGGTCACTATGGCTACACCTTC.

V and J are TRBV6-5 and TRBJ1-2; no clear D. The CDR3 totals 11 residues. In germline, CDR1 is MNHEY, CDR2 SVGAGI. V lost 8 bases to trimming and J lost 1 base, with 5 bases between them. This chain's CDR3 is CASQNNYGYTF. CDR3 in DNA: TGTGCCAGCCAGAATAACTATGGCTACACCTTC.